The 22 T cell receptor beta chains in this list originate from one sample, sequenced in a study of blood T cell repertoires in COVID-19. Clones were read by immunoSEQ multiplex PCR, and TCRdb kept only the in-frame ones, dropping some. The sample consists of approximately 280,000 clones, 87% of them appearing once. Material for sequencing was PBMCs or T cells enriched from blood (not recorded which). Receptor source: a woman aged 40 to 49 who had recovered from COVID-19.

The V and J genes are TRBV5-1 and TRBJ1-2, with TRBD1 as a possible D gene (6 bases). From germline, CDR1 is SGHRS and CDR2 YFSETQ. This CDR3 is 14 amino acids long. V lost 0 bases and J 4 bases, leaving 10 bases between the germline ends. This CDR3 is CASSLGGGSYGYTF. Here the CDR3 DNA reads TGCGCCAGCAGCTTGGGCGGGGGCAGCTATGGCTACACCTTC.

This clone showed up just a few times. CDR3 residues: CASSGDGLAGVKDTQYF. The CDR3 coding sequence is TGTGCCAGCAGCGGAGATGGACTAGCGGGAGTGAAAGATACGCAGTATTTT. The chain has TRBV9 and TRBJ2-3; 13 positions match TRBD2. The CDR3 runs to 17 residues. Germline values: CDR1 SGDLS, CDR2 YYNGEE. Trimming at V came to 3 bases and at J to 5 bases, leaving 9 bases not matched to a gene.

V and J are TRBV25-1 and TRBJ2-7; 13 nucleotides align to TRBD2. Germline V lookup: CDR1 MGHDK, CDR2 SYGVNS. Trimming cost V 1 base and J 7 bases; bases outside gene matches: 4. The length of the CDR3 is 15 residues. CDR3 in DNA: TGTGCCAGCAGTGAATGGACTAGCGGGAGTGGTGAGCAGTACTTC. Amino acid sequence: CASSEWTSGSGEQYF.

The gene calls are TRBV3-1 (or the pseudogene TRBV3-2) and TRBJ1-6; no clear D gene. The germline gives CDR1 LGHDT, CDR2 YNNKEL (reference sequence). The length of the CDR3 is 15 residues. V lost 0 bases and J lost 6, with 9 bases in between. CDR3 sequence reads: CASSQDRQRNSPLHF. The CDR3 DNA follows: TGTGCCAGCAGCCAAGATCGCCAGCGTAATTCACCCCTCCACTTT.

The rearrangement joins TRBV14 to TRBJ1-1; D is unclear. The CDR3 is 13 amino acids. The V gene's germline CDR1 is SGHDN and CDR2 FVKESK. V was pared by 5 bases and J by 1 base, with 8 bases between. The CDR3 sequence: CASSTNWNTEAFF. The CDR3 DNA reads TGTGCCAGCAGCACAAATTGGAACACTGAAGCTTTCTTT. The variable domain in full, with the rest retrieved from reference TRBV14 and TRBJ1-1, is EAGVTQFPSHSVIEKGQTVTLRCDPISGHDNLYWYRRVMGKEIKFLLHFVKESKQDESGMPNNRFLAERTGGTYSTLKVQPAELEDSGVYFCASSTNWNTEAFFGQGTRLTVV.

The DNA of the CDR3 is TGCGCCAGCAGCTTTGGGGGCATCGGGGTGCAAGAGACCCAGTACTTC. Residues: CASSFGGIGVQETQYF. The chain carries TRBV5-1 and TRBJ2-5; perhaps TRBD1 as D (6 bases). Looked up from germline, CDR1 is SGHRS and CDR2 is YFSETQ. Trimming shortened V by 2 bases and J by 2 bases, and 16 bases separated the two germline ends. This CDR3 has 16 residues.

The rearrangement joins TRBV7-9 to TRBJ2-7, with D possibly being TRBD1 (5 bases). This CDR3 has 14 residues. Trimming removed 5 bases at V and 3 bases at J, with 14 bases between. The V gene's germline CDR1 is SEHNR and CDR2 FQNEAQ (reference sequence). The CDR3 nucleotides read TGTGCCAGCAGCCCCCCACAGGCAGACTACGAGCAGTACTTC. Its translation: CASSPPQADYEQYF.

The rearrangement links TRBV4-3 to TRBJ1-1; TRBD1 is a possible D gene (5 bases). Germline CDR1 LGHNA, CDR2 YSLEER. The CDR3 contains 17 residues. V was pared by 7 bases and J by 4 bases, with 25 bases between. Written as DNA, the CDR3 is TGCGCCAGCACACAAAGATTGGACACTCGAACGGGCACTGAAGCTTTCTTT. Protein sequence: CASTQRLDTRTGTEAFF.

The CDR3 coding sequence is TGCGCCAGCAGCTTGAGGACAGGATCCTCCACAGATACGCAGTATTTT. It specifies CASSLRTGSSTDTQYF. V usage is TRBV5-1 and J usage is TRBJ2-3; 7 nucleotides align to TRBD1. CDR1 is SGHRS and CDR2 is YFSETQ in the germline V gene. With 1 base clipped from V and 2 bases from J, the junction kept 7 bases outside the gene matches. The CDR3 has 16 residues.

This clone is labeled as large. The chain combines TRBV5-6 with TRBJ2-7; 9 bases fit TRBD2. Trimming took 0 bases from V and 3 from J; bases not matched to a gene: 1. This CDR3 comprises 14 residues. Germline V gives CDR1 SGHDT, CDR2 YYEEEE. The chain's CDR3 is CASSLGLAVYEQYF. The CDR3 nucleotides read TGTGCCAGCAGCTTGGGACTAGCGGTCTACGAGCAGTACTTC.

This chain joins TRBV15 and TRBJ1-4, with 8 bases fitting TRBD1. V shed 2 bases, J shed 0 bases, and the junction held 2 bases outside the gene matches. This CDR3 has 16 residues. Germline V CDR1 and CDR2: LNHNV, YYDKDF (reference sequence). CDR3 sequence: CATSRQGASTNEKLFF. CDR3 DNA sequence: TGTGCCACCAGCAGACAGGGGGCATCAACTAATGAAAAACTGTTTTTT.

The rearrangement links TRBV30 to TRBJ2-2; a possible D gene is TRBD1 (6 bases). Between the trimmed V and J ends, which lost 3 bases and 0 bases, there was a span of 11 bases. This CDR3 spans 15 amino acids. Germline V CDR1 and CDR2: GTSNPN, SVGIG (reference sequence). CDR3 protein: CAWRSRGANTGELFF. The CDR3, as DNA: TGTGCCTGGAGGTCCAGGGGCGCGAACACCGGGGAGCTGTTTTTT. The variable domain in full, completed from reference TRBV30 and TRBJ2-2, reads SQTIHQWPATLVQPVGSPLSLECTVEGTSNPNLYWYRQAAGRGLQLLFYSVGIGQISSEVPQNLSASRPQDRQFILSSKKLLLSDSGFYLCAWRSRGANTGELFFGEGSRLTVL.

This clone was seen ten or more times. V gene TRBV2 combines with J gene TRBJ2-6, with no clear D. Trimming shortened V by 6 bases and J by 0 bases, and 9 bases separated the two germline ends. There are 15 residues in the CDR3. Germline V CDR1 and CDR2: SNHLY, FYNNEI. The CDR3 is CASRHTPSGANVLTF. The CDR3 DNA reads as TGTGCCAGCAGACACACCCCCTCTGGGGCCAACGTCCTGACTTTC.

The chain recombines TRBV10-3 with TRBJ1-5; D ambiguous. V lost 2 bases to trimming and J lost 1 base, with 9 bases between them. Germline V gene lookup returns CDR1 ENHRY and CDR2 SYGVKD. The CDR3 totals 15 residues. CDR3 nucleotides: TGTGCCATCAGTGAGGGATTCGGGAGCAATCAGCCCCAGCATTTT. It is translated as CAISEGFGSNQPQHF.

The gene calls are TRBV27 and TRBJ2-7; 8 bases agree with TRBD2. The CDR3 loop spans 15 amino acids. V gave up 6 bases and J gave up 2 bases; unmatched junction bases: 9. Germline V gene data show CDR1 as MNHEY and CDR2 as SMNVEV (reference sequence). DNA for the CDR3: TGTGCCAGCAGAAGATCCACGGGGGGGGCCTACGAGCAGTACTTC. Translated: CASRRSTGGAYEQYF.

The chain links TRBV2 to TRBJ2-3, with TRBD2 as a possible D gene (6 bases). CDR1 SNHLY and CDR2 FYNNEI come from the germline V gene. With 6 bases removed from V and 3 bases from J, the gap between germline ends came to 13 bases. The CDR3 consists of 14 residues. CDR3 nucleotides: TGTGCCAGCAGAGCGATGGGACTTACAGATACGCAGTATTTT. Amino acid sequence: CASRAMGLTDTQYF.

This clone occurred once. The chain uses TRBV28 and TRBJ1-4, with 7 bases matching TRBD1. V trimming: 6 bases; J trimming: 0 bases; junction bases outside the gene matches: 4. In germline, CDR1 is MDHEN, CDR2 SYDVKM. This CDR3 comprises 15 residues. In nucleotides, the CDR3 is TGTGCCAGCAGGAACAGGGGTTCAACTAATGAAAAACTGTTTTTT. It is translated as CASRNRGSTNEKLFF.

This clone was recorded only once. The chain uses TRBV2 and TRBJ1-5; 9 bases agree with TRBD1. Trimming at V came to 2 bases and at J to 4 bases, leaving 9 bases not matched to a gene. Germline values: CDR1 SNHLY, CDR2 FYNNEI. This CDR3 has 17 residues. The CDR3 loop reads CASSETSGTGFNQPQHF. For the CDR3, the DNA is TGTGCCAGCAGTGAAACCTCCGGGACAGGGTTTAATCAGCCCCAGCATTTT. The full variable domain, completed using reference TRBV2 and TRBJ1-5, is EPEVTQTPSHQVTQMGQEVILRCVPISNHLYFYWYRQILGQKVEFLVSFYNNEISEKSEIFDDQFSVERPDGSNFTLKIRSTKLEDSAMYFCASSETSGTGFNQPQHFGDGTRLSIL.

This clone has a handful of counts. The CDR3 here is CASSLRRRGLDEQYF. The DNA for the CDR3 is TGCGCCAGCAGCTTGAGGCGGCGAGGGTTGGACGAGCAGTACTTC. The genes are TRBV5-1 and TRBJ2-7; maybe TRBD2 (5 bases). The CDR3 length is 15 residues. V was trimmed by 1 base and J by 5 bases, leaving 16 bases between them. Germline V CDR1 and CDR2: SGHRS, YFSETQ.

The gene calls are TRBV18 and TRBJ1-6; 8 bases map to TRBD1. In germline, CDR1 is KGHSH, CDR2 LQKENI. CDR3 length equals 15 residues. J lost 14 bases, V lost 3 bases, and 12 bases had no gene match. For the CDR3, the DNA is TGTGCCAGCTCACCGGGGCAGGGGGCCGTGGAAGCCCTCCACTTT. This encodes CASSPGQGAVEALHF.

This chain connects TRBV2 to TRBJ2-5, with 7 bases fitting TRBD1. The V gene end was trimmed by 5 bases and the J gene end by 5 bases; junction bases not matched to a gene: 11. The CDR3 length is 15 residues. Germline loops: CDR1 SNHLY, CDR2 FYNNEI. CDR3 protein: CASSPTGDLSETQYF. The CDR3 DNA sequence: TGTGCCAGCAGTCCAACAGGGGATCTTTCGGAGACCCAGTACTTC.

This clone appeared a few times. The chain links TRBV4-3 to TRBJ2-1; D uncertain. The germline gives CDR1 LGHNA, CDR2 YSLEER. The V end lost 7 bases, the J end lost 0 bases, and 13 bases lay between the germline ends. The CDR3 runs to 15 residues. CDR3 loop: CASIQPCSSYNEQFF. The CDR3 DNA sequence: TGCGCCAGCATCCAGCCCTGCAGCTCCTACAATGAGCAGTTCTTC.